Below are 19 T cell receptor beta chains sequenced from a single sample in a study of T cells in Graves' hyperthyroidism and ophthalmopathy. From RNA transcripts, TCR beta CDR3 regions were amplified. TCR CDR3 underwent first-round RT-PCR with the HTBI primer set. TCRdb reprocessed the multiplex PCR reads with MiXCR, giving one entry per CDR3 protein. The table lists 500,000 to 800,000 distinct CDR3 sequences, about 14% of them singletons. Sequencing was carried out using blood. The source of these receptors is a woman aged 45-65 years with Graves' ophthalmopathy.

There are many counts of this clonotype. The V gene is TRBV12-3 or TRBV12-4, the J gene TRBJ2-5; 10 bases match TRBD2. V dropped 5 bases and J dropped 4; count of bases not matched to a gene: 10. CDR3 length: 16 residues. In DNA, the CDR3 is TGTGCCAGCAGTCTTGAAGCGGGAGGGCCCTCAGAGACCCAGTACTTC. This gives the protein CASSLEAGGPSETQYF.

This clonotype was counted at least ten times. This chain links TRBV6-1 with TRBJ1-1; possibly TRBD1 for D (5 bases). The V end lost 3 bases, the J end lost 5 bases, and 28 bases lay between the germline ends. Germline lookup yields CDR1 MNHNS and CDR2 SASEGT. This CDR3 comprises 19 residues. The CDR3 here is CASSEVEGGTTAPGTEAFF. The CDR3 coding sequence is TGTGCCAGCAGTGAGGTAGAAGGAGGGACGACAGCCCCGGGAACTGAAGCTTTCTTT.

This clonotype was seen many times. The CDR3 is CASSLLAGAEDEQFF. CDR3 bases: TGTGCCAGCAGCCTACTAGCGGGAGCTGAGGATGAGCAGTTCTTC. This rearrangement joins TRBV7-9 to TRBJ2-1, with 11 bases lining up with TRBD2. The trim removed 5 bases at V and 8 bases at J, leaving 8 bases unmatched. CDR3 length: 15 amino acids. The germline CDR1 and CDR2 sequences are SEHNR and FQNEAQ (reference sequence).

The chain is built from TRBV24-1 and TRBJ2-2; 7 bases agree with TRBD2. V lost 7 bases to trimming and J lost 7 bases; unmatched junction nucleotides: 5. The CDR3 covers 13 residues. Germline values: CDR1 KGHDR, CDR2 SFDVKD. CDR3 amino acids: CATSPPGGGELFF. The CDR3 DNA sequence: TGTGCCACCAGCCCTCCGGGGGGCGGGGAGCTGTTTTTT.

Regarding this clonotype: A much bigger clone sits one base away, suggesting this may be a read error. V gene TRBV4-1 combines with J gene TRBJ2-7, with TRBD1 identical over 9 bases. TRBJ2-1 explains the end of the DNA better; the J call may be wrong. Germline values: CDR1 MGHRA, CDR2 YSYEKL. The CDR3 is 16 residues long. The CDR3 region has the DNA TGCGCCAGCAGCCAACAAGGGACAGGGAATTCCTACGAGCAGTTCTTC. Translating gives CASSQQGTGNSYEQFF.

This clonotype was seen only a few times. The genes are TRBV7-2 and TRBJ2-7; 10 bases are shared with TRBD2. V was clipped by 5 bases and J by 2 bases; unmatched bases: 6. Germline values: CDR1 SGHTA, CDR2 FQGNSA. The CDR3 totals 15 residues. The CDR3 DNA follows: TGTGCCAGCAGCGCCTCTAGCGGGGGAACCTACGAGCAGTACTTC. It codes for CASSASSGGTYEQYF.

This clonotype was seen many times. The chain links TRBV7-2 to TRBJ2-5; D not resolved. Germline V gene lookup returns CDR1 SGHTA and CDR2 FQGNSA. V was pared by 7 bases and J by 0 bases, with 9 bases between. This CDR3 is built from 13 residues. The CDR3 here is CASNRPNQETQYF. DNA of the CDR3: TGTGCCAGCAATAGGCCGAACCAAGAGACCCAGTACTTC.

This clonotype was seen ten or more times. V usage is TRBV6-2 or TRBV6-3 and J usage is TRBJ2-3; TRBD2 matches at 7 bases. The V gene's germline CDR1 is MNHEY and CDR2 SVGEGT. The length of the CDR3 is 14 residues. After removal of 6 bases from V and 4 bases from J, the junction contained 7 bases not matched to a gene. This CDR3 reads CASRRDYGADTQYF. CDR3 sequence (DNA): TGTGCCAGCAGGCGGGACTATGGCGCAGATACGCAGTATTTT.

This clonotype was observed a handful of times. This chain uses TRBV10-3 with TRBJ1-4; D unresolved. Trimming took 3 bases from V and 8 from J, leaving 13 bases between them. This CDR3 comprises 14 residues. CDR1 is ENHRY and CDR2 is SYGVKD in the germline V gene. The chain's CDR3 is CAISEWREREKLFF. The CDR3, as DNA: TGTGCCATCAGTGAATGGAGGGAACGGGAAAAACTGTTTTTT.

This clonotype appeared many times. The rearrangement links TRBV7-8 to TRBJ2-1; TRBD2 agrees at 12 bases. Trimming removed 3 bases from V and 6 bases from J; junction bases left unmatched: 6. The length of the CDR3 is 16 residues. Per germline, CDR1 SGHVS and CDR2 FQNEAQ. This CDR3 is CASSFMTSGSSNEQFF. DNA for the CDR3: TGTGCCAGCAGCTTTATGACTAGCGGGAGTAGCAATGAGCAGTTCTTC.

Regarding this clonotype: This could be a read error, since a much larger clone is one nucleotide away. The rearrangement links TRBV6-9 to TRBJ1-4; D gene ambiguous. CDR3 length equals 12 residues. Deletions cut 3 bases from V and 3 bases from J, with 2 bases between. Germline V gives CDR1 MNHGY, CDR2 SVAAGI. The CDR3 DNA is TGTGCCAGCAGTTACCCTAATGAAAAACTGTTTTTT. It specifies CASSYPNEKLFF.

CDR3 coding DNA: TGTGCCAGCAGTTCCCGACATTACCGCACAGATACGCAGTATTTT. Its translation: CASSSRHYRTDTQYF. V gene TRBV6-1 combines with J gene TRBJ2-3; D is ambiguous. The CDR3 consists of 15 residues. V gave up 5 bases and J gave up 1 base, with 13 bases separating them. CDR1 and CDR2 (germline): MNHNS, SASEGT.

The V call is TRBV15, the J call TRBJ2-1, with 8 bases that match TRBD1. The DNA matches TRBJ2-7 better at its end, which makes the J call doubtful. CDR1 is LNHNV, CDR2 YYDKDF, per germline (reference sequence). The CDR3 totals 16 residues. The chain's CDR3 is CATSRRGQGLYNEQYF. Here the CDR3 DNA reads TGTGCCACCAGCAGACGCGGACAGGGACTTTACAATGAGCAGTACTTC.

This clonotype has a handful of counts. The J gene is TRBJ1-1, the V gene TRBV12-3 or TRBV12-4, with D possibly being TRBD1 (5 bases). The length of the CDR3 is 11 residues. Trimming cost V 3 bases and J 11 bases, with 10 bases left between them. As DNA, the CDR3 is TGTGCCAGCAGTTTTGGCAGGGTGGCTTTCTTT. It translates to CASSFGRVAFF.

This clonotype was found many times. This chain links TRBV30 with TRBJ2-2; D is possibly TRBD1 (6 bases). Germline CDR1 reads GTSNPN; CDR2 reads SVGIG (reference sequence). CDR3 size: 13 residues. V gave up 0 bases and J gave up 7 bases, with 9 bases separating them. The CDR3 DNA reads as TGTGCCTGGAGTGTACAGGGTTTCGGGGAGCTGTTTTTT. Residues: CAWSVQGFGELFF.

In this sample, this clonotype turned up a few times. CDR3 in DNA: TGTGCCACCAGCAGAGCCAGGACAGGTGAAGCTTTCTTT. This sequence encodes CATSRARTGEAFF. This sequence joins TRBV15 and TRBJ1-1, with 7 bases lining up with TRBD1. Germline-derived CDR1 and CDR2 are LNHNV and YYDKDF (reference sequence). The J segment lost 7 bases and the V segment lost 1 base, leaving 3 bases of the junction unmatched. This CDR3 spans 13 amino acids.

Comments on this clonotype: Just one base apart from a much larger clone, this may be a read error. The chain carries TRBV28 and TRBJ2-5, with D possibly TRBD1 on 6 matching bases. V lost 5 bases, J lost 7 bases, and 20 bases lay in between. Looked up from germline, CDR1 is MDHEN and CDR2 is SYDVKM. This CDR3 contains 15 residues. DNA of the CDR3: TGTGCCAGCAGTCTCCTAGGGACAATCTGGGGGACCCAGTACTTC. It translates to CASSLLGTIWGTQYF.

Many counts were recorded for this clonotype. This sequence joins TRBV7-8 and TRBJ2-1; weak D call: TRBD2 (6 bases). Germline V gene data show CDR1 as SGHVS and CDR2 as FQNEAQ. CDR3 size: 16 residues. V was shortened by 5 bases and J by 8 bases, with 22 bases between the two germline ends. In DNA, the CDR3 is TGTGCCAGCAGCCCCCATAGCGGCATATCGTATCATGAGCAGTTCTTC. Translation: CASSPHSGISYHEQFF.

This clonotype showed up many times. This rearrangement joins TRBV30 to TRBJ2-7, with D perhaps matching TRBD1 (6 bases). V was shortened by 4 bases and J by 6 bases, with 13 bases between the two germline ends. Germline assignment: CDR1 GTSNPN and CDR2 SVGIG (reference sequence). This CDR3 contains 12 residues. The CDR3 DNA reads TGTGCCTGGAATAGGGGGAACGTCGAGCAGTACTTC. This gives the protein CAWNRGNVEQYF. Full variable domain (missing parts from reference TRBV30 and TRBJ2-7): SQTIHQWPATLVQPVGSPLSLECTVEGTSNPNLYWYRQAAGRGLQLLFYSVGIGQISSEVPQNLSASRPQDRQFILSSKKLLLSDSGFYLCAWNRGNVEQYFGPGTRLTVT.